These 2 T cell receptor beta chains were all obtained from the same sample, sequenced in a study of T cells in Graves' hyperthyroidism and ophthalmopathy. Amplification of TCR beta CDR3 regions used RNA as the template. First-round RT-PCR targeting the TCR CDR3 was performed with the HTBI primer set. A single record per CDR3 protein comes from TCRdb applying MiXCR to the multiplex PCR reads. The data show around 660,000 distinct CDR3 sequences, nearly 45% seen once. Sequencing was carried out using peripheral blood or thyroid tissue (not recorded which). The receptors were sampled from an adult man with Graves' disease, either hyperthyroidism or ophthalmopathy (not recorded which).

The chain uses TRBV6-1 and TRBJ1-2; D uncertain. The CDR3 length is 15 residues. V lost 5 bases to trimming and J lost 5 bases, with 18 bases between them. Germline CDR1 MNHNS, CDR2 SASEGT. As DNA, the CDR3 is TGTGCCAGCAGTACCCCGGACCAGCTGATGTATGGCTACACCTTC. This sequence encodes CASSTPDQLMYGYTF.

V is TRBV29-1 and J is TRBJ1-2; D is undetermined. CDR1 is SQVTM and CDR2 is ANQGSEA in the germline V gene. V was trimmed by 0 bases and J by 6 bases, leaving 14 bases between them. This CDR3 spans 14 amino acids. This CDR3 is CSVEDLLSLHGYTF. Here the CDR3 DNA reads TGCAGCGTTGAAGATCTCCTTTCTCTGCATGGCTACACCTTC.